The T cell receptor beta chain under discussion was sequenced for a study of blood T cells in healthy people across ages. CDR1 is ENHRY, CDR2 SYGVKD, per germline. V dropped 4 bases and J dropped 3; count of bases not matched to a gene: 6. The CDR3 sequence is 17 residues long. This clonotype has more than one count but fewer than ten. Researchers isolated at least 6.5 million PBMCs per sample. No fewer than 6 micrograms of total RNA were isolated from every sample. Primed by a sample-barcoded 5' primer and a J-beta primer mix, a second PCR proceeded for about 6 to 11 cycles. TCRdb reprocessed the 5' RACE reads via MiXCR and lists one record per CDR3 protein. In the table there are about 670,000 distinct CDR3 sequences, under 65% of which are singletons.

The chain joins TRBV10-3 to TRBJ2-3; 14 nucleotides match TRBD2. Sequences were obtained from blood. The receptor was isolated from a woman aged 80 or older in good health. The CDR3 loop is CAISGGTSGGRTDTQYF. In nucleotides, the CDR3 is TGTGCCATCAGTGGAGGGACTAGCGGGGGAAGGACAGATACGCAGTATTTT.